This entry lists 10 T cell receptor beta chains sequenced from one sample in a study of control samples from healthy donors and cancer patients. The data were produced by immunoSEQ multiplex PCR, yet TCRdb's version contains in-frame clones alone and is incomplete. This table holds 190,000 or so clones, 85% to 95% found once. Sequenced material: blood. The receptor source for this set is a man between 18 and 29 years old in good health.

This CDR3 is CASSQVPGQGRASYEQYF. The CDR3 DNA is TGCGCCAGCAGCCAAGTCCCGGGACAGGGTCGGGCTTCCTACGAGCAGTACTTC. The V and J genes are TRBV5-1 and TRBJ2-7; TRBD1 matches at 9 bases. Germline lookup yields CDR1 SGHRS and CDR2 YFSETQ. The CDR3 runs 18 residues. V was pared by 4 bases and J by 1 base, with 15 bases of the junction left unmatched.

The chain carries TRBV11-2 and TRBJ2-1, with 7 bases matching TRBD2. Looked up from germline, CDR1 is SGHAT and CDR2 is FQNNGV. The length of the CDR3 is 12 residues. V trimming: 4 bases; J trimming: 9 bases; junction bases outside the gene matches: 3. The DNA for the CDR3 is TGTGCCAGCAGCTCCACGGGGGGTGAGCAGTTCTTC. This gives the protein CASSSTGGEQFF. Looking up the rest from reference TRBV11-2 and TRBJ2-1 gives the full variable domain: EAGVAQSPRYKIIEKRQSVAFWCNPISGHATLYWYQQILGQGPKLLIQFQNNGVVDDSQLPKDRFSAERLKGVDSTLKIQPAKLEDSAVYLCASSSTGGEQFFGPGTRLTVL.

The gene calls are TRBV5-1 and TRBJ2-7; 13 bases are a match to TRBD2. V lost 4 bases, J lost 0 bases, and 10 bases stayed unmatched. This CDR3 has 18 residues. Germline assignment: CDR1 SGHRS and CDR2 YFSETQ. The CDR3 bases are TGCGCCAGCAGCCGTGGACTAGCGGGGGTGTTAAGCTCCTACGAGCAGTACTTC. Protein: CASSRGLAGVLSSYEQYF.

The chain carries TRBV2 and TRBJ1-5; D is ambiguous. V lost 2 bases to trimming and J lost 4 bases, with 15 bases between them. This CDR3 is 16 amino acids long. Germline V gene sequence: CDR1 SNHLY, CDR2 FYNNEI. CDR3 nucleotide sequence: TGTGCCAGCAGTGAATCAGAGCCCGACTCTAATCAGCCCCAGCATTTT. The encoded protein is CASSESEPDSNQPQHF.

The chain recombines TRBV4-2 with TRBJ2-2; D unresolved. The CDR3 loop spans 13 amino acids. Germline CDR1 and CDR2: LGHNA and YNFKEQ. The V end lost 7 bases, the J end lost 4 bases, and 10 bases lay between the germline ends. Here the CDR3 DNA reads TGTGCCAGCATTGACTCGCTCACCGGGGAGCTGTTTTTT. The encoded protein is CASIDSLTGELFF.

With respect to this clone: A read error may produce the germline difference seen at one junction end. The genes are TRBV6-1 and TRBJ2-3; D is perhaps TRBD2 (5 bases). The germline V gene encodes CDR1 MNHNS and CDR2 SASEGT. This CDR3 is built from 13 residues. CDR3 bases: TGTGCCAGCAGGGAAGCGGGCACAGATACGCAGTATTTT. Encoded protein: CASREAGTDTQYF.

The rearrangement links TRBV19 to TRBJ1-5, with D possibly matching TRBD1 (6 bases). Germline CDR1 LNHDA, CDR2 SQIVND (reference sequence). The CDR3 is 13 amino acids. V dropped 5 bases and J dropped 5 bases, with 10 bases sitting between them. This chain's CDR3 is CASSRDMYQPQHF. DNA for the CDR3: TGTGCCAGTAGTCGGGACATGTATCAGCCCCAGCATTTT.

The rearrangement uses TRBV27 and TRBJ2-7, with 7 nucleotides matching TRBD2. This CDR3 is 13 amino acids long. Germline CDR1 reads MNHEY; CDR2 reads SMNVEV (reference sequence). The V and J ends lost 5 bases and 2 bases, in that order; junction bases with no gene match: 3. The CDR3 region has the DNA TGTGCCAGCAGTCGGGGGGTTCCCTACGAGCAGTACTTC. Amino acid sequence: CASSRGVPYEQYF.

The chain has TRBV5-5 and TRBJ2-7; possible D gene TRBD1, 6 bases. Germline CDR1 reads SGHKS; CDR2 reads YYEKEE (reference sequence). V lost 2 bases, J lost 6 bases, and 15 bases lay in between. The CDR3 runs 14 residues. CDR3 residues: CASSLFDRIAEQYF. The CDR3, as DNA: TGTGCCAGCAGCTTATTCGACAGGATAGCCGAGCAGTACTTC.

This chain uses TRBV20-1 with TRBJ1-1, with unresolved D. The V end was cut by 4 bases, the J end by 1 base, with 4 bases between. The CDR3 runs to 11 residues. Germline CDR1 is DFQATT and CDR2 is SNEGSKA (reference sequence). The CDR3 region is CSAKKNTEAFF. The CDR3 region has the DNA TGCAGTGCTAAGAAGAACACTGAAGCTTTCTTT.